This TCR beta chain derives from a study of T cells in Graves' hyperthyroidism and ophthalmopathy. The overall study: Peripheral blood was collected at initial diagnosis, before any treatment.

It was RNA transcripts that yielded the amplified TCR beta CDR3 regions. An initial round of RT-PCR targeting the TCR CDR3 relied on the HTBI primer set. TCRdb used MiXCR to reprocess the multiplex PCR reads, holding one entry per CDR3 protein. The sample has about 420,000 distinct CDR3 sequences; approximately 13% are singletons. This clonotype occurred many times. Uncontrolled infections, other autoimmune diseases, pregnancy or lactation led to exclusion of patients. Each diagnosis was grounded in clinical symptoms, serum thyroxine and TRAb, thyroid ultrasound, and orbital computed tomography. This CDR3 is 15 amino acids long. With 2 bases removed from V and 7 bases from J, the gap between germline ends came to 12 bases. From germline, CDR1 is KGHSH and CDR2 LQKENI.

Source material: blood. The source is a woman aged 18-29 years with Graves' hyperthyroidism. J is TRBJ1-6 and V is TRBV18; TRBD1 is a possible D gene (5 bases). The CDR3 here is CASSPSQGANSPLHF. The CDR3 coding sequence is TGTGCCAGCTCACCAAGCCAGGGCGCGAATTCACCCCTCCACTTT.